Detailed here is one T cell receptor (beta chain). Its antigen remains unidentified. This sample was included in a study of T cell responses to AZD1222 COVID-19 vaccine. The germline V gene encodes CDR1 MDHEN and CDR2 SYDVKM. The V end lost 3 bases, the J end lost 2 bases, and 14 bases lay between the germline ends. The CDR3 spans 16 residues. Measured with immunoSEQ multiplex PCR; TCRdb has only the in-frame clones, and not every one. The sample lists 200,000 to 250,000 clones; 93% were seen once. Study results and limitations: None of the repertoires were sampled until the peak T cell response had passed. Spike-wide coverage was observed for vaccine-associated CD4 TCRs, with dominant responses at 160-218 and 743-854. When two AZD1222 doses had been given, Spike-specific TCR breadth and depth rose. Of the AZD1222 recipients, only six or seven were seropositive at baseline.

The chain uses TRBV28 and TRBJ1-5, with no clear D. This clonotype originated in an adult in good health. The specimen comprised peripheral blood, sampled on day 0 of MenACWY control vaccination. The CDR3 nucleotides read TGTGCCAGCAGTTTTCTTGTGGGAGTAGGCAATCAGCCCCAGCATTTT. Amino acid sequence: CASSFLVGVGNQPQHF.